This entry lists 32 T cell receptor beta chains sequenced from one sample in a study of spatial heterogeneity in lung cancer. Sample time point: blood at routine non-recurrence follow-up after resection. TCRdb passed the 5' RACE reads through MiXCR, listing each CDR3 protein once. The data contain approximately 70,000 distinct CDR3 sequences, 8% to 10% of them singletons. The input for sequencing was PBMCs, taken at follow-up. The source is a female donor with early-stage non-small cell lung cancer.

The rearrangement joins TRBV5-1 to TRBJ2-7, with D perhaps TRBD1 or TRBD2 (7 bases each). Trimming cost V 4 bases and J 7 bases, with 21 bases left between them. The CDR3 has 15 residues. Germline V lookup: CDR1 SGHRS, CDR2 YFSETQ. Written as DNA, the CDR3 is TGCGCCAGCAGCGTAGCGACAGGGAGTAGCGGGGAGCAGTACTTC. The encoded protein is CASSVATGSSGEQYF.

The sample holds many counts of this clonotype. The rearrangement links TRBV3-1 to TRBJ1-5, with D perhaps matching TRBD1 (5 bases). Trimming stripped 1 base from V and 0 bases from J, with 13 bases between. Germline loops: CDR1 LGHDT, CDR2 YNNKEL (reference sequence). The CDR3 runs 17 residues. CDR3: CASSQGLGGVSNQPQHF. In nucleotides, the CDR3 is TGTGCCAGCAGCCAAGGTCTGGGGGGTGTTAGCAATCAGCCCCAGCATTTT. Based on the CDR3 plus reference TRBV3-1 and TRBJ1-5, the full variable domain is DTAVSQTPKYLVTQMGNDKSIKCEQNLGHDTMYWYKQDSKKFLKIMFSYNNKELIINETVPNRFSPKSPDKAHLNLHINSLELGDSAVYFCASSQGLGGVSNQPQHFGDGTRLSIL.

This clonotype was found many times. The rearrangement links TRBV10-1 to TRBJ2-7; D not certain. CDR1 WNHNN and CDR2 SYGVQD come from the germline V gene (reference sequence). V lost 0 bases and J lost 4, with 4 bases in between. The length of the CDR3 is 12 residues. The CDR3 spells CASSESRYEQYF. The CDR3 nucleotides are TGCGCCAGCAGTGAGTCTAGATACGAGCAGTACTTC.

In the case of this clonotype: It may be a read error: a sequence one base away is much more abundant. This is likely a read error, given that the CDR3 carries no conserved phenylalanine or tryptophan at its end. The chain employs TRBV12-3 or TRBV12-4 and TRBJ2-7, with D perhaps matching TRBD1 (5 bases). There are 14 residues in the CDR3. V was shortened by 7 bases and J by 2 bases, with 15 bases between the two germline ends. CDR3 amino acids: CASTRQLLTYEQYY. The CDR3 DNA is TGTGCCAGCACCCGACAGCTACTTACCTACGAGCAGTACTAC.

This clonotype was observed a few times. This rearrangement joins TRBV14 to TRBJ1-1; the match to TRBD1 covers 7 bases. V trimming: 6 bases; J trimming: 5 bases; junction bases outside the gene matches: 0. Per germline, CDR1 SGHDN and CDR2 FVKESK. The CDR3 sequence is 11 residues long. The CDR3 nucleotides read TGTGCCAGCAGACAGGGGACTGAAGCTTTCTTT. The encoded protein is CASRQGTEAFF.

V gene TRBV7-9 combines with J gene TRBJ2-1; D not resolved. Germline assignment: CDR1 SEHNR and CDR2 FQNEAQ (reference sequence). Deletions cut 4 bases from V and 5 bases from J, with 9 bases between. CDR3 length: 13 residues. CDR3 sequence reads: CASSSGPNNEQFF. The CDR3 DNA reads as TGTGCCAGCAGCTCTGGACCTAACAATGAGCAGTTCTTC. The full variable domain, rest sourced from reference TRBV7-9 and TRBJ2-1, is DTGVSQNPRHKITKRGQNVTFRCDPISEHNRLYWYRQTLGQGPEFLTYFQNEAQLEKSRLLSDRFSAERPKGSFSTLEIQRTEQGDSAMYLCASSSGPNNEQFFGPGTRLTVL.

This clonotype was seen more than once but under ten times. V usage is TRBV7-3 and J usage is TRBJ2-2; 12 nucleotides match TRBD2. The length of the CDR3 is 19 residues. After removal of 1 base from V and 5 bases from J, the junction contained 11 bases not matched to a gene. Germline CDR1 SGHTA, CDR2 FQGTGA. This CDR3 reads CASSLNPLAGGPETGELFF. For the CDR3, the DNA is TGTGCCAGCAGCTTAAATCCTCTAGCGGGAGGGCCGGAGACCGGGGAGCTGTTTTTT.

This clonotype was found a few times. V is TRBV10-3 and J is TRBJ2-7, with 7 bases fitting TRBD1. The V and J ends lost 4 bases and 0 bases, in that order; junction bases with no gene match: 3. The CDR3 extends over 14 amino acids. Germline V lookup: CDR1 ENHRY, CDR2 SYGVKD. In DNA, the CDR3 is TGTGCCATCAGTGGGACAGGTCTCTCCTACGAGCAGTACTTC. This sequence encodes CAISGTGLSYEQYF.

This clonotype was seen only a few times. V is TRBV2 and J is TRBJ1-4, with 8 bases identical to TRBD1. CDR1 SNHLY and CDR2 FYNNEI come from the germline V gene. With 5 bases clipped from V and 8 bases from J, the junction kept 10 bases outside the gene matches. The CDR3 covers 15 residues. The CDR3 region is CASSLRRGRSEKLFF. The CDR3 region has the DNA TGTGCCAGCAGTCTTCGCAGGGGGCGCTCGGAAAAACTGTTTTTT.

In this sample, this clonotype turned up many times. The V and J genes are TRBV6-5 and TRBJ2-5; 10 nucleotides align to TRBD2. CDR3 length: 13 residues. J was trimmed by 5 bases and V by 4 bases; bases with no gene match: 1. Germline V CDR1 and CDR2: MNHEY, SVGAGI. This CDR3 is CASSSSGSETQYF. In nucleotides, the CDR3 is TGTGCCAGCAGTTCTAGCGGGAGTGAGACCCAGTACTTC.

This clonotype was counted many times. The chain couples TRBV6-1 to TRBJ1-2; the match to TRBD1 covers 7 bases. J lost 1 base, V lost 10 bases, and 9 bases had no gene match. Looked up from germline, CDR1 is MNHNS and CDR2 is SASEGT. This CDR3 region has 14 residues. The chain's CDR3 is CATRLGQINYGYTF. For the CDR3, the DNA is TGTGCCACCAGATTGGGACAGATTAACTATGGCTACACCTTC.

This clonotype appeared many times. The genes are TRBV2 and TRBJ1-3; no reliable D call. The length of the CDR3 is 13 residues. The V and J ends lost 4 bases and 4 bases respectively, with 8 bases between them. Germline CDR1 is SNHLY and CDR2 is FYNNEI. DNA of the CDR3: TGTGCCAGCAGTGTCGGCCACGGAAACACCATATATTTT. Its protein is CASSVGHGNTIYF.

The sample holds many counts of this clonotype. This chain's CDR3 is CASSQGDRGGNQPQHF. CDR3 sequence (DNA): TGTGCCAGCAGCCAAGGTGACAGGGGAGGAAATCAGCCCCAGCATTTT. The chain uses TRBV4-2 and TRBJ1-5; 8 positions match TRBD1. This CDR3 comprises 16 residues. With 1 base clipped from V and 4 bases from J, the junction kept 6 bases outside the gene matches. Germline lookup yields CDR1 LGHNA and CDR2 YNFKEQ.

The chain joins TRBV5-4 to TRBJ2-2; D call uncertain. Trimming took off 1 base at V and 5 bases at J, with 12 bases between the two ends. The CDR3 covers 15 residues. CDR1 is SGHNT and CDR2 is YYREEE in the germline V gene (reference sequence). CDR3 in amino acids: CASSLTRGMTGELFF. CDR3 DNA sequence: TGTGCCAGCAGCTTGACGAGAGGAATGACCGGGGAGCTGTTTTTT.

The J gene is TRBJ2-2, the V gene TRBV5-1; no clear D. The CDR3 consists of 16 residues. Germline CDR1 reads SGHRS; CDR2 reads YFSETQ. The V and J ends lost 4 bases and 0 bases respectively, with 13 bases between them. CDR3 nucleotides: TGCGCCAGCAGCGGAAAGACACAATCGAACACCGGGGAGCTGTTTTTT. It specifies CASSGKTQSNTGELFF. Complete variable domain (other parts from reference TRBV5-1 and TRBJ2-2): KAGVTQTPRYLIKTRGQQVTLSCSPISGHRSVSWYQQTPGQGLQFLFEYFSETQRNKGNFPGRFSGRQFSNSRSEMNVSTLELGDSALYLCASSGKTQSNTGELFFGEGSRLTVL.

The V gene is TRBV11-3, the J gene TRBJ2-1, with 8 bases aligning to TRBD2. CDR3 length equals 12 residues. Trimming at V came to 5 bases and at J to 15 bases, leaving 9 bases not matched to a gene. The V gene's germline CDR1 is SGHNT and CDR2 YENEEA. The CDR3 DNA reads TGTGCCAGCAGCACCCCGGGACTAGGCCTGTTCTTC. Translation gives CASSTPGLGLFF.

The chain joins TRBV7-9 to TRBJ2-3, with 7 bases fitting TRBD1. The CDR3 sequence is 14 residues long. The germline gives CDR1 SEHNR, CDR2 FQNEAQ (reference sequence). The V and J ends lost 6 bases and 5 bases, in that order; junction bases with no gene match: 8. CDR3 sequence: CASRKTTGVDTQYF. For the CDR3, the DNA is TGTGCCAGCAGAAAGACTACAGGGGTAGATACGCAGTATTTT. The full variable domain, rest sourced from reference TRBV7-9 and TRBJ2-3, is DTGVSQNPRHKITKRGQNVTFRCDPISEHNRLYWYRQTLGQGPEFLTYFQNEAQLEKSRLLSDRFSAERPKGSFSTLEIQRTEQGDSAMYLCASRKTTGVDTQYFGPGTRLTVL.

This clonotype has at least ten counts. The chain combines TRBV12-3 or TRBV12-4 with TRBJ2-5; D may be TRBD1 (5 bases). V lost 3 bases, J lost 5 bases, and 13 bases lay in between. The CDR3 runs 14 residues. CDR3 in amino acids: CASSFRSPGETQYF. CDR3 coding DNA: TGTGCCAGCAGTTTCAGGTCTCCAGGGGAGACCCAGTACTTC.

At least ten counts were recorded for this clonotype. The chain combines TRBV5-1 with TRBJ2-5, with D possibly being TRBD2 (5 bases). V gave up 4 bases and J gave up 1 base, with 11 bases separating them. The germline CDR1 and CDR2 sequences are SGHRS and YFSETQ. The CDR3 spans 14 residues. The CDR3 loop reads CASSEGRVQETQYF. The CDR3 DNA follows: TGCGCCAGCAGCGAAGGGCGGGTCCAAGAGACCCAGTACTTC.

This clonotype was observed at least ten times. The chain has TRBV6-1 and TRBJ2-7, with D possibly TRBD2 on 6 matching bases. Between the trimmed V and J ends, which lost 4 bases and 0 bases, there was a span of 13 bases. CDR1 and CDR2 (germline): MNHNS, SASEGT. The CDR3 contains 15 residues. CDR3 sequence (DNA): TGTGCCAGCAGTGGTGGCGGGAACCCCTCCTACGAGCAGTACTTC. As protein: CASSGGGNPSYEQYF.

This clonotype was seen a few times. The J gene is TRBJ1-2, the V gene TRBV6-5, with unresolved D. Germline values: CDR1 MNHEY, CDR2 SVGAGI. Deletions cut 0 bases from V and 7 bases from J, with 21 bases between. The CDR3 covers 17 residues. The CDR3 is CASSYSASGSPISGYTF. In DNA, the CDR3 is TGTGCCAGCAGTTACTCGGCGTCGGGCTCGCCGATTTCTGGCTACACCTTC.

This clonotype was counted ten times or more. The V and J genes are TRBV27 and TRBJ2-7, with 8 bases aligning to TRBD1. Germline V gene data show CDR1 as MNHEY and CDR2 as SMNVEV (reference sequence). J lost 7 bases, V lost 6 bases, and 11 bases had no gene match. This CDR3 is 14 amino acids long. The CDR3 sequence: CASRGQATTWEQYF. In nucleotides, the CDR3 is TGTGCCAGCAGGGGACAGGCGACGACATGGGAGCAGTACTTC.

This clonotype was seen many times. The rearrangement links TRBV28 to TRBJ1-2; D is undetermined. With 10 bases removed from V and 4 bases from J, the gap between germline ends came to 16 bases. The CDR3 length is 13 residues. CDR1 MDHEN and CDR2 SYDVKM come from the germline V gene. Here the CDR3 reads CAIKEGVAYGYTF. The CDR3 DNA follows: TGTGCCATTAAAGAGGGTGTAGCCTATGGCTACACCTTC.

This clonotype was counted ten times or more. The V and J genes are TRBV27 and TRBJ2-2; the match to TRBD1 covers 7 bases. The CDR3 consists of 14 residues. Germline loops: CDR1 MNHEY, CDR2 SMNVEV (reference sequence). Germline trimming cut 10 bases from V and 4 bases from J; bases unmatched to any gene: 9. Here the CDR3 DNA reads TGTGCCACTGGGACAGAACTTTTCACCGGGGAGCTGTTTTTT. Residues: CATGTELFTGELFF.

This clonotype was counted at least ten times. The chain links TRBV19 to TRBJ1-5, with D maybe TRBD1 (5 bases). Germline assignment: CDR1 LNHDA and CDR2 SQIVND (reference sequence). The ends were cut back, 3 bases at V and 7 bases at J, with 13 bases in the middle. The CDR3 length is 14 residues. The CDR3 region has the DNA TGTGCCAGTAGTATTGATAGGGGTTGGCAGCCCCAGCATTTT. As protein: CASSIDRGWQPQHF.

This clonotype was observed a handful of times. This chain links TRBV20-1 with TRBJ2-3; D might be TRBD2 (6 bases). V gave up 6 bases and J gave up 4 bases, with 20 bases separating them. This CDR3 has 15 amino acids. CDR1 and CDR2 from the germline V gene are DFQATT and SNEGSKA (reference sequence). The CDR3 sequence: CSARPPNGRADTQYF. The CDR3, as DNA: TGCAGTGCCAGACCTCCTAACGGGAGAGCAGATACGCAGTATTTT.

A few counts support this clonotype. The chain combines TRBV7-3 with TRBJ2-1, with TRBD2 identical over 11 bases. CDR1 and CDR2 from the germline V gene are SGHTA and FQGTGA. The CDR3 sequence is 15 residues long. V shed 3 bases and J 10 bases; nucleotides not matched to a gene: 8. CDR3 bases: TGTGCCAGCAGCTTCTCCGGGACTAGCGGTGCCGAGCAGTTCTTC. The encoded protein is CASSFSGTSGAEQFF.

This clonotype was counted ten times or more. This chain links TRBV7-9 with TRBJ1-1; 7 nucleotides line up with TRBD1. Germline V lookup: CDR1 SEHNR, CDR2 FQNEAQ (reference sequence). The CDR3 has 16 residues. Trimming cost V 4 bases and J 3 bases; bases outside gene matches: 11. CDR3 bases: TGTGCCAGCAGCTCTAATCCCCAGGGGGGCGACACTGAAGCTTTCTTT. This gives the protein CASSSNPQGGDTEAFF.

The V and J genes are TRBV7-3 and TRBJ2-1, with D tentatively TRBD1 (5 bases). V was shortened by 3 bases and J by 7 bases, with 13 bases between the two germline ends. The germline V gene encodes CDR1 SGHTA and CDR2 FQGTGA. The CDR3 extends over 14 amino acids. CDR3 protein: CASSFQGSDNEQFF. In DNA, the CDR3 is TGTGCCAGCAGCTTTCAGGGATCCGATAATGAGCAGTTCTTC.

This clonotype was recorded a few times. V is TRBV20-1 and J is TRBJ2-3; D may be TRBD2 (6 bases). CDR3 length: 14 amino acids. Germline V gene sequence: CDR1 DFQATT, CDR2 SNEGSKA (reference sequence). The V gene lost 6 bases and the J gene lost 6 bases, with 19 bases spanning the gap. CDR3 in DNA: TGCAGTGCCCCCGCCCTAGCGTGGGACGATACGCAGTATTTT. Amino acid sequence: CSAPALAWDDTQYF.

The rearrangement uses TRBV15 and TRBJ2-1, with D unresolved. The germline V and J ends were trimmed by 0 bases and 10 bases, with 13 bases remaining between them. Germline values: CDR1 LNHNV, CDR2 YYDKDF (reference sequence). The CDR3 has 14 amino acids. CDR3 residues: CATSRDRGSNEQFF. DNA for the CDR3: TGTGCCACCAGCAGAGATCGAGGAAGTAACGAGCAGTTCTTC.

The CDR3 sequence: CASNGGESQPQHF. DNA for the CDR3: TGTGCCAGCAATGGGGGGGAAAGTCAGCCCCAGCATTTT. This chain joins TRBV2 and TRBJ1-5; maybe TRBD1 (5 bases). The V end lost 7 bases, the J end lost 6 bases, and 13 bases lay between the germline ends. The CDR3 has 13 amino acids. Germline-derived CDR1 and CDR2 are SNHLY and FYNNEI.